The clone carrying this T cell receptor beta chain was detected ten times or more. Its antigen is unidentified. This entry comes from a study of T cell repertoires in cytomegalovirus infection. Study as a whole: Matching HLA type, along with CMV infection, was indicated by public TCR beta signatures. Study results and limitations: Cumulated frequencies of public TCR beta families served to identify carriers of CMV plus the relevant HLA. Across the ex vivo response, the dominant clonotypes were HLA-C-restricted CMV-specific TCR beta clonotypes.

TCRdb processed the reads anew with MiXCR; each CDR3 protein has one entry. The sample yields more than 400,000 distinct CDR3 sequences, around 27% seen once. The germline V gene has CDR1 SGHVS and CDR2 FQNEAQ. This CDR3 spans 12 amino acids. V was clipped by 2 bases and J by 12 bases, with 11 bases between them. Input material: PBMCs. V gene TRBV7-8 combines with J gene TRBJ1-5; unclear D gene. The sequence was obtained from a human donor in good health (CMV status not recorded). Some clones in this sample may be carry-over from other donors' samples. This CDR3 reads CASSLSSGRQHF. The CDR3 region has the DNA TGTGCCAGCAGCTTATCCTCCGGACGCCAGCATTTT.